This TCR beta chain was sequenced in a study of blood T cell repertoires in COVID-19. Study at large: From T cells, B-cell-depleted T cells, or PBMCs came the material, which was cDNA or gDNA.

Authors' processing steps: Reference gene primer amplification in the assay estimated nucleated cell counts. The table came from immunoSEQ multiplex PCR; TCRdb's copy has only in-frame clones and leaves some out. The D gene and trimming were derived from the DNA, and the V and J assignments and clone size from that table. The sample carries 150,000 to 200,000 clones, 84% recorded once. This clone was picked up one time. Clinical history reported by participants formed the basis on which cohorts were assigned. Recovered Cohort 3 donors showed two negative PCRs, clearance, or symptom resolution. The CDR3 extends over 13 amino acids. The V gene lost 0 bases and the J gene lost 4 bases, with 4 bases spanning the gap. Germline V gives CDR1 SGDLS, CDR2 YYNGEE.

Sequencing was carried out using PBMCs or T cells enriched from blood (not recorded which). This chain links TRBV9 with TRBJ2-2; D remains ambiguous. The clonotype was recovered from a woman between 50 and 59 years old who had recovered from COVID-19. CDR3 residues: CASSVELTGELFF. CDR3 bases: TGTGCCAGCAGCGTAGAGCTCACCGGGGAGCTGTTTTTT.